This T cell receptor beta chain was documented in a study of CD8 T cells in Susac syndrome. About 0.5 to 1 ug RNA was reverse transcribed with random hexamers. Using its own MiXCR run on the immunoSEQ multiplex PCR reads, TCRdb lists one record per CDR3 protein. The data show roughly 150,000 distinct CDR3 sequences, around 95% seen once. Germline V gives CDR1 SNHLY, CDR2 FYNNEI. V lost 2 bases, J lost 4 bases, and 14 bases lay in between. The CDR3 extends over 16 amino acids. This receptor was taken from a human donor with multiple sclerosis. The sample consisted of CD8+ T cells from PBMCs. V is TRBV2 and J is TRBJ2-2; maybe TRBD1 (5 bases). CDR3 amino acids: CASSETHPDTTGELFF. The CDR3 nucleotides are TGTGCCAGCAGTGAAACCCACCCGGACACCACCGGGGAGCTGTTTTTT.